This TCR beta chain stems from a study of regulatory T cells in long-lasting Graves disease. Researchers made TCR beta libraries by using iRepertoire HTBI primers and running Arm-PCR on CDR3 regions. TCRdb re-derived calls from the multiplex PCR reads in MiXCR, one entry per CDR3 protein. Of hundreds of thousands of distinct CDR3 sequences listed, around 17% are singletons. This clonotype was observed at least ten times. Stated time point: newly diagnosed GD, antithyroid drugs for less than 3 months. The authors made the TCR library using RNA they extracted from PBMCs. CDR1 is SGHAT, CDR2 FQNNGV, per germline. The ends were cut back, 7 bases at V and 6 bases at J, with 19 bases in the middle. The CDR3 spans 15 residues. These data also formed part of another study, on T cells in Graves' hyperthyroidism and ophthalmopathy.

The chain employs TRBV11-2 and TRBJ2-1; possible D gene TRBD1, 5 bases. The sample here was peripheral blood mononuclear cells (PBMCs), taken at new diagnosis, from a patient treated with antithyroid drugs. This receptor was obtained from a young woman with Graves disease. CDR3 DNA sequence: TGTGCCAGCACCCTCACTGACAGTCCGAGCAATGAGCAGTTCTTC. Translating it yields CASTLTDSPSNEQFF.